The 22 T cell receptor beta chains presented below share a single source sample, sequenced in a study of cytotoxic CD8 clonotypes in ibrutinib-treated CLL. Sequencing used immunoSEQ multiplex PCR; TCRdb keeps in-frame clones, though not all of them. This table has 30,000 to 40,000 clones, roughly 70% appearing once. The source was PBMCs, collected at disease progression, from a patient treated with ibrutinib. The origin of the receptors is a human donor with chronic lymphocytic leukemia.

The V and J genes are TRBV4-1 and TRBJ2-3; the D is unclear. Germline V gives CDR1 MGHRA, CDR2 YSYEKL. V was trimmed by 0 bases and J by 0 bases, leaving 10 bases between them. CDR3 size: 16 residues. The CDR3 region has the DNA TGCGCCAGCAGCCAAGATCTGCGGCCCAGCACAGATACGCAGTATTTT. As protein: CASSQDLRPSTDTQYF.

Only a few counts were recorded for this clone. CDR3 nucleotide sequence: TGTGCCAGCTCGCCGGGACTCCCAGATACGCAGTATTTT. This gives the protein CASSPGLPDTQYF. The rearrangement uses TRBV18 and TRBJ2-3, with D possibly TRBD2 on 6 matching bases. The CDR3 length is 13 residues. Germline loops: CDR1 KGHSH, CDR2 LQKENI. V gave up 6 bases and J gave up 4 bases, with 11 bases separating them.

A few counts support this clone. The chain links TRBV2 to TRBJ2-7; D is perhaps TRBD1 (5 bases). In germline, CDR1 is SNHLY, CDR2 FYNNEI. The ends were cut back, 5 bases at V and 3 bases at J, with 11 bases in the middle. CDR3 size: 13 residues. The CDR3 DNA is TGTGCCAGCAGTCTCGACAGTTACTACGAGCAGTACTTC. It is translated as CASSLDSYYEQYF.

The genes are TRBV29-1 and TRBJ1-1, with 9 positions matching TRBD1. V shed 4 bases, J shed 6 bases, and the junction held 6 bases outside the gene matches. The CDR3 is 13 amino acids. Germline-derived CDR1 and CDR2 are SQVTM and ANQGSEA. CDR3: CSVGGQGIAEAFF. Written as DNA, the CDR3 is TGCAGCGTTGGTGGACAGGGGATTGCTGAAGCTTTCTTT. Drawing the rest from reference TRBV29-1 and TRBJ1-1, the complete variable domain is SAVISQKPSRDICQRGTSLTIQCQVDSQVTMMFWYRQQPGQSLTLIATANQGSEATYESGFVIDKFPISRPNLTFSTLTVSNMSPEDSSIYLCSVGGQGIAEAFFGQGTRLTVV.

This clone has more than one count but fewer than ten. This chain connects TRBV30 to TRBJ2-6; TRBD1 matches at 8 bases. The germline V gene encodes CDR1 GTSNPN and CDR2 SVGIG (reference sequence). The CDR3 spans 11 residues. Trimming took 4 bases from V and 12 from J; bases not matched to a gene: 2. The CDR3: CAWTGGPVLTF. DNA of the CDR3: TGTGCCTGGACAGGGGGCCCCGTCCTGACTTTC.

The V call is TRBV19, the J call TRBJ2-1; perhaps TRBD1 as D (9 bases). The V gene's germline CDR1 is LNHDA and CDR2 SQIVND (reference sequence). This CDR3 is built from 15 residues. Trimming took off 5 bases at V and 9 bases at J, with 20 bases between the two ends. CDR3 sequence: CASSAPGQGLGEQFF. For the CDR3, the DNA is TGTGCCAGTAGTGCCCCGGGACAGGGACTAGGTGAGCAGTTCTTC.

As concerns this clone: This same CDR3 is encoded by further DNA sequences in the sample. V and J are TRBV27 and TRBJ1-2; D may be TRBD1 (6 bases). Germline CDR1 MNHEY, CDR2 SMNVEV (reference sequence). Trimming cost V 6 bases and J 2 bases, with 13 bases left between them. This CDR3 region has 14 residues. This chain's CDR3 is CASSPGGQNYGYTF. CDR3 nucleotides: TGTGCCAGCAGCCCCGGGGGCCAGAACTATGGCTACACCTTC.

The chain employs TRBV2 and TRBJ2-7; 9 bases fit TRBD1. This CDR3 is built from 17 residues. The germline CDR1 and CDR2 sequences are SNHLY and FYNNEI. J gave up 2 bases and V 6 bases, and 14 bases lay outside the gene matches. The CDR3 loop reads CASSGLISGTGTYEQYF. Written as DNA, the CDR3 is TGTGCCAGCAGCGGGCTGATCTCCGGGACAGGGACCTACGAGCAGTACTTC.

This sequence joins TRBV2 and TRBJ2-5; D gene uncertain. Germline-derived CDR1 and CDR2 are SNHLY and FYNNEI. V was pared by 6 bases and J by 3 bases, with 14 bases between. The CDR3 runs to 14 residues. In nucleotides, the CDR3 is TGTGCCAGCAGCCAAAGGTCGGCGAAAGAGACCCAGTACTTC. This codes for CASSQRSAKETQYF.

This clone was seen only a few times. V is TRBV6-1 and J is TRBJ1-5; the D is unclear. The V end lost 4 bases, the J end lost 0 bases, and 7 bases lay between the germline ends. This CDR3 has 14 amino acids. Germline V gene lookup returns CDR1 MNHNS and CDR2 SASEGT. CDR3 region: CASSVVDSNQPQHF. For the CDR3, the DNA is TGTGCCAGCAGTGTCGTCGATAGCAATCAGCCCCAGCATTTT.

V is TRBV30 and J is TRBJ2-1, with D unclear. V was shortened by 3 bases and J by 3 bases, with 3 bases between the two germline ends. Germline V gives CDR1 GTSNPN, CDR2 SVGIG (reference sequence). The CDR3 contains 11 residues. CDR3 DNA: TGTGCCTGGAGACACTACAATGAGCAGTTCTTC. As protein: CAWRHYNEQFF.

V and J are TRBV5-1 and TRBJ1-1; 8 bases are a match to TRBD1. This CDR3 has 15 amino acids. Germline V lookup: CDR1 SGHRS, CDR2 YFSETQ. J gave up 2 bases and V 4 bases, and 7 bases lay outside the gene matches. The CDR3 nucleotides are TGCGCCAGCAGCCCGGACAGGGTCCTAAACACTGAAGCTTTCTTT. It specifies CASSPDRVLNTEAFF.

The rearrangement uses TRBV15 and TRBJ1-2; perhaps TRBD1 as D (6 bases). V lost 5 bases, J lost 5 bases, and 15 bases lay in between. There are 14 residues in the CDR3. Per germline, CDR1 LNHNV and CDR2 YYDKDF (reference sequence). The CDR3 sequence is CATSGGGQEYGYTF. The CDR3 bases are TGTGCCACCAGCGGAGGGGGGCAAGAGTATGGCTACACCTTC.

J is TRBJ2-2 and V is TRBV28, with D unclear. V lost 7 bases and J 3 bases, leaving 12 bases between the germline ends. The CDR3 runs to 14 residues. Germline V gene lookup returns CDR1 MDHEN and CDR2 SYDVKM. The CDR3 coding sequence is TGTGCCAGCACCTTTCAACAGTACACCGGGGAGCTGTTTTTT. It specifies CASTFQQYTGELFF.

The J gene is TRBJ2-1, the V gene TRBV7-2; TRBD2 agrees at 11 bases. CDR1 and CDR2 from the germline V gene are SGHTA and FQGNSA. The CDR3 runs 13 residues. V shed 8 bases and J 4 bases; nucleotides not matched to a gene: 1. The CDR3 here is CASGLAGYNEQFF. CDR3 in DNA: TGTGCCAGCGGACTAGCGGGTTACAATGAGCAGTTCTTC.

The gene calls are TRBV10-3 and TRBJ1-2; D unresolved. The CDR3 is 14 residues long. V lost 2 bases and J lost 7, with 14 bases in between. Germline V gene sequence: CDR1 ENHRY, CDR2 SYGVKD. The DNA of the CDR3 is TGTGCCATCAGTGAGCAGGAGGGAGGTTTTGGCTACACCTTC. This codes for CAISEQEGGFGYTF.

The chain links TRBV12-5 to TRBJ1-2; D might be TRBD1 (5 bases). The germline gives CDR1 LGHNT, CDR2 FRNRAP. Trimming left V 7 bases short and J 0 bases short, with 12 bases between. The CDR3 totals 14 residues. CDR3 DNA sequence: TGTGCTAGTGCCGGGGGGGTAGCTAACTATGGCTACACCTTC. It specifies CASAGGVANYGYTF.

This chain joins TRBV5-1 and TRBJ1-4; a weak D match, TRBD1 (5 bases). CDR3 length equals 15 residues. The germline V gene has CDR1 SGHRS and CDR2 YFSETQ. Trimming removed 3 bases at V and 4 bases at J, with 13 bases between. Here the CDR3 reads CASSSQGAFNEKLFF. The CDR3 region has the DNA TGCGCCAGCAGCTCCCAAGGGGCGTTTAATGAAAAACTGTTTTTT.

A few counts support this clone. The rearrangement links TRBV5-1 to TRBJ1-1; D unresolved. The V gene's germline CDR1 is SGHRS and CDR2 YFSETQ. Between the trimmed V and J ends, which lost 0 bases and 7 bases, there was a span of 10 bases. This CDR3 has 13 residues. This chain's CDR3 is CASSLGRWVEAFF. Written as DNA, the CDR3 is TGCGCCAGCAGCTTGGGGAGATGGGTTGAAGCTTTCTTT.

This clone was recorded a few times. The chain uses TRBV7-8 and TRBJ1-5; D is uncertain. V was trimmed by 1 base and J by 0 bases, leaving 13 bases between them. This CDR3 is built from 17 residues. The V gene's germline CDR1 is SGHVS and CDR2 FQNEAQ. CDR3 amino acids: CASSLGALRNSNQPQHF. DNA for the CDR3: TGTGCCAGCAGCTTAGGCGCCCTCCGGAATAGCAATCAGCCCCAGCATTTT.

This chain links TRBV5-4 with TRBJ2-3; TRBD2 matches 11 bases. The CDR3 totals 17 residues. From germline, CDR1 is SGHNT and CDR2 YYREEE (reference sequence). J gave up 3 bases and V 4 bases, and 10 bases lay outside the gene matches. Here the CDR3 reads CASSPRLAGGGTDTQYF. Written as DNA, the CDR3 is TGTGCCAGCAGCCCTCGGCTAGCGGGGGGCGGGACAGATACGCAGTATTTT.

This clone was recorded only once. Its ends do not fully match the called genes, so a read error is possible. The chain uses TRBV5-4 and TRBJ1-1; 7 nucleotides align to TRBD1. Germline CDR1 and CDR2: SGHNT and YYREEE (reference sequence). This CDR3 has 15 residues. The DNA of the CDR3 is TGTGCCGGCAGCAGAGAGACAGGGTTGGACACTGAAGCTTTCTTT. This gives the protein CAGSRETGLDTEAFF.